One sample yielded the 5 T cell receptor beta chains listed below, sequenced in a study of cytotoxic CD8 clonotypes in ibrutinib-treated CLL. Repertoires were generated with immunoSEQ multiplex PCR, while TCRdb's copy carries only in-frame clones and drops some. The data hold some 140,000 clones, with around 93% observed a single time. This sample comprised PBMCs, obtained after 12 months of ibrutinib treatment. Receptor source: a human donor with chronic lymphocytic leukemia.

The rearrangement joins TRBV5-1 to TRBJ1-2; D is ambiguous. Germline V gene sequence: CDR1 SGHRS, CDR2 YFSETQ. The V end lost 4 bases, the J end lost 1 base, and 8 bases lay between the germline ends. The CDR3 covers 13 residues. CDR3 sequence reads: CASSPGVNYGYTF. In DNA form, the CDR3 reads TGCGCCAGCAGCCCCGGGGTTAACTATGGCTACACCTTC.

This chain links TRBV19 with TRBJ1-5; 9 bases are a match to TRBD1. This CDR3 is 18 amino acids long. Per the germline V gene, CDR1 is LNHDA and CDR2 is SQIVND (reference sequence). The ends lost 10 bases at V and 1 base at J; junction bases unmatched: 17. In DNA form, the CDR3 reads TGTGCCACCCATGCCGGGACAGGGATTGAGATAAGCAATCAGCCCCAGCATTTT. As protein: CATHAGTGIEISNQPQHF.

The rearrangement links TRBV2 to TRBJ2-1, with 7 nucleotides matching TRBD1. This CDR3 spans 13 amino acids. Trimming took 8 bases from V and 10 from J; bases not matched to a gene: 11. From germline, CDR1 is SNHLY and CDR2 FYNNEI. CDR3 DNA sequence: TGTGCCAGCCTTAAACTAGGGGGCCAAGAGCAGTTCTTC. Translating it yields CASLKLGGQEQFF.

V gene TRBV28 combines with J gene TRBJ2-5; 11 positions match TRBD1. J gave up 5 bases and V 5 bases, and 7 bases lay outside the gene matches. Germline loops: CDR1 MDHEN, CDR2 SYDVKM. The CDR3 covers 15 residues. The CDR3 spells CASSKGQGGFETQYF. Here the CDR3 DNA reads TGTGCCAGCAGTAAGGGACAGGGGGGGTTCGAGACCCAGTACTTC.

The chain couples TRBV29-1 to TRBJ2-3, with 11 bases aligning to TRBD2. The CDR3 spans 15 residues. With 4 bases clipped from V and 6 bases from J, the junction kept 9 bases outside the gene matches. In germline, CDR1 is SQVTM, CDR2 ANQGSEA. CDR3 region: CSVVISGRALDTQYF. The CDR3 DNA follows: TGCAGCGTTGTGATTAGCGGGAGGGCCCTGGATACGCAGTATTTT.